Listed here are 31 T cell receptor beta chains from one sample, sequenced in a study of T-cell reconstitution after alpha-beta-depleted transplantation in children (TCRdb year 2016). The library was made by PCR. The instrument was an Illumina HiSeq 2500. Molecular barcoding was employed in the preparation of TCR libraries, with unique molecular identifiers being used to normalize TCRbeta repertoire quantification. TCRdb reran the public reads through fastp at Q25 and MiXCR, keeping productive beta chains. Duplicate CDR3 protein sequences are folded into a single record with the most common DNA and genes. This sample lists some 590,000 distinct CDR3 sequences; under 12% were detected once. Of the sample, 3.5% to 5% falls within the top ten clones. Sequences were derived from PBMCs from the stem cell graft donor, sampled from the stem cell graft. Source of these receptors: a human donor who donated a stem cell graft to a child with acute myeloid leukemia.

This clonotype has just a few counts. The V call is TRBV3-1, the J call TRBJ2-2, with 8 bases aligning to TRBD2. V shed 7 bases, J shed 5 bases, and the junction held 6 bases outside the gene matches. The CDR3 contains 14 residues. Germline assignment: CDR1 LGHDT and CDR2 YNNKEL (reference sequence). DNA for the CDR3: TGTGCCAGCACCTCGGGAGGGTGGACCGGGGAGCTGTTTTTT. It is translated as CASTSGGWTGELFF.

V and J are TRBV20-1 and TRBJ2-7; D gene unclear. V was pared by 3 bases and J by 3 bases, with 15 bases between. There are 14 residues in the CDR3. In germline, CDR1 is DFQATT, CDR2 SNEGSKA (reference sequence). CDR3 DNA sequence: TGCAGTGCTAGGGTTCCTACTTCGATCTACGAGCAGTACTTC. This encodes CSARVPTSIYEQYF.

This chain joins TRBV29-1 and TRBJ2-2; TRBD1 matches 7 bases. The junction had 7 bases not matched to a gene; V was cut back by 7 bases and J by 2 bases. Germline V gene sequence: CDR1 SQVTM, CDR2 ANQGSEA. The CDR3 has 14 amino acids. In nucleotides, the CDR3 is TGCAGCGCCCATGGGGACAGAAACACCGGGGAGCTGTTTTTT. Protein: CSAHGDRNTGELFF.

This clonotype was counted only a few times. The rearrangement links TRBV5-1 to TRBJ2-5; D may be TRBD1 or TRBD2 (6 bases each). V lost 2 bases to trimming and J lost 3 bases, with 14 bases between them. The CDR3 contains 15 residues. The germline gives CDR1 SGHRS, CDR2 YFSETQ. The CDR3, as DNA: TGCGCCAGCAGCTTTGCCCGGGGGCCAGAAGAGACCCAGTACTTC. Its translation: CASSFARGPEETQYF.

In this sample, this clonotype turned up a few times. CDR3 residues: CASSTGGLGTDTQYF. Written as DNA, the CDR3 is TGTGCCAGCAGTACAGGGGGTTTGGGCACAGATACGCAGTATTTT. This chain links TRBV28 with TRBJ2-3; TRBD1 matches at 8 bases. The CDR3 extends over 15 amino acids. The trim removed 5 bases at V and 1 base at J, leaving 5 bases unmatched. Germline CDR1 and CDR2: MDHEN and SYDVKM. Drawing the rest from reference TRBV28 and TRBJ2-3, the complete variable domain is DVKVTQSSRYLVKRTGEKVFLECVQDMDHENMFWYRQDPGLGLRLIYFSYDVKMKEKGDIPEGYSVSREKKERFSLILESASTNQTSMYLCASSTGGLGTDTQYFGPGTRLTVL.

This clonotype was seen more than once but under ten times. V usage is TRBV27 and J usage is TRBJ2-2; TRBD2 aligns across 14 bases. Trimming at V came to 5 bases and at J to 6 bases, leaving 11 bases not matched to a gene. The CDR3 extends over 18 amino acids. Germline CDR1 is MNHEY and CDR2 is SMNVEV (reference sequence). CDR3 sequence reads: CASSAGTSGRVRAGELFF. The CDR3 coding sequence is TGTGCCAGCAGTGCCGGGACTAGCGGGAGAGTCAGGGCCGGGGAGCTGTTTTTT.

This clonotype was seen more than once but under ten times. A junction end diverges from the germline sequence, so it may reflect a read error. This chain connects TRBV7-7 to TRBJ2-5; D call uncertain. Looked up from germline, CDR1 is SSHAT and CDR2 is FNYEAQ (reference sequence). The CDR3 sequence is 15 residues long. The DNA for the CDR3 is TGTGCTAGCAGCCTTGGGCTCAACTTCCAAGAGACCCAGTACTTC. Its protein product is CASSLGLNFQETQYF.

This clonotype came up many times. The chain uses TRBV13 and TRBJ2-1; 11 bases are shared with TRBD2. Germline V gene lookup returns CDR1 PRHDT and CDR2 FYEKMQ (reference sequence). The CDR3 sequence is 15 residues long. The J segment lost 8 bases and the V segment lost 3 bases, leaving 6 bases of the junction unmatched. CDR3 amino acids: CASSFTSGRGHEQFF. The DNA of the CDR3 is TGTGCCAGCAGCTTCACTAGCGGGAGAGGACATGAGCAGTTCTTC.

This clonotype has only a few counts. The chain couples TRBV20-1 to TRBJ2-5, with unresolved D. The CDR3 sequence is 12 residues long. Germline assignment: CDR1 DFQATT and CDR2 SNEGSKA (reference sequence). V was shortened by 5 bases and J by 7 bases, with 14 bases between the two germline ends. CDR3 coding DNA: TGCAGTGCTTACTTGCCAGCCGGGACCCAGTACTTC. As protein: CSAYLPAGTQYF.

This clonotype has a handful of counts. The chain is built from TRBV28 and TRBJ1-4; TRBD1 might be the D (5 bases). Trimming took off 3 bases at V and 10 bases at J, with 18 bases between the two ends. This CDR3 contains 15 residues. Germline V CDR1 and CDR2: MDHEN, SYDVKM. CDR3 loop: CASSFVFGAVGKLFF. The CDR3 nucleotides are TGTGCCAGCAGTTTCGTTTTCGGGGCGGTGGGAAAACTGTTTTTT.

This clonotype came up once. A junction boundary mismatches the germline segment, possibly from a read error. The CDR3 coding sequence is TGCTGTGCTAAGACGGGGCTAGCGGGAGGATCCTACGAGCAGTACTTC. It yields the protein CCAKTGLAGGSYEQYF. The V gene is TRBV20-1, the J gene TRBJ2-7; TRBD2 agrees at 11 bases. Germline assignment: CDR1 DFQATT and CDR2 SNEGSKA (reference sequence). This CDR3 contains 16 residues.

This clonotype has ten or more counts. The CDR3 loop is CSARARSWGREIGADTQYF. The CDR3 coding sequence is TGCAGTGCTAGAGCCCGCTCTTGGGGGCGGGAGATAGGGGCAGATACGCAGTATTTT. The rearrangement joins TRBV20-1 to TRBJ2-3; a possible D gene is TRBD2 (7 bases). V was trimmed by 1 base and J by 4 bases, leaving 27 bases between them. This CDR3 is built from 19 residues. CDR1 and CDR2 (germline): DFQATT, SNEGSKA (reference sequence).

There are many counts of this clonotype. CDR3 in DNA: TGCAGCGTTGTTTTGAGTGTCGGGCGACCGGGGCTGTTTTTT. This translates into CSVVLSVGRPGLFF. The gene calls are TRBV29-1 and TRBJ2-2; D is ambiguous. The V gene's germline CDR1 is SQVTM and CDR2 ANQGSEA. CDR3 size: 14 residues. The germline V and J ends were trimmed by 4 bases and 13 bases, with 22 bases remaining between them.

The J gene is TRBJ2-3, the V gene TRBV20-1; TRBD2 matches 8 bases. V was clipped by 3 bases and J by 0 bases; unmatched bases: 8. This CDR3 region has 16 residues. Per germline, CDR1 DFQATT and CDR2 SNEGSKA (reference sequence). CDR3 protein: CSARSPLAGSTDTQYF. The DNA of the CDR3 is TGCAGTGCTAGGAGTCCCTTAGCGGGGAGCACAGATACGCAGTATTTT.

The V call is TRBV19, the J call TRBJ2-1, with D perhaps TRBD2 (6 bases). Germline V CDR1 and CDR2: LNHDA, SQIVND (reference sequence). CDR3 size: 15 residues. V lost 2 bases to trimming and J lost 1 base, with 9 bases between them. The CDR3 bases are TGTGCCAGTAGTATATTGAGCGGGTCCTACAATGAGCAGTTCTTC. Amino acids: CASSILSGSYNEQFF.

This clonotype was picked up many times. The rearrangement uses TRBV4-2 and TRBJ2-7; the D is unclear. CDR1 LGHNA and CDR2 YNFKEQ come from the germline V gene. Trimming removed 1 base from V and 2 bases from J, with 6 bases in between. The CDR3 totals 13 residues. The CDR3 spells CASSQGLAYEQYF. The CDR3 DNA reads as TGTGCCAGCAGCCAAGGGCTAGCCTACGAGCAGTACTTC.

This clonotype has a handful of counts. The chain joins TRBV5-6 to TRBJ2-2, with TRBD2 matching over 14 bases. The CDR3 has 18 amino acids. V dropped 7 bases and J dropped 3; count of bases not matched to a gene: 11. Germline CDR1 reads SGHDT; CDR2 reads YYEEEE. The CDR3 DNA follows: TGTGCCAGCGCCGGGACTAGCGGGAGCGGACCCTACACCGGGGAGCTGTTTTTT. Translation gives CASAGTSGSGPYTGELFF. Complete variable domain (other parts from reference TRBV5-6 and TRBJ2-2): DAGVTQSPTHLIKTRGQQVTLRCSPKSGHDTVSWYQQALGQGPQFIFQYYEEEERQRGNFPDRFSGHQFPNYSSELNVNALLLGDSALYLCASAGTSGSGPYTGELFFGEGSRLTVL.

This clonotype turned up a few times. The rearrangement joins TRBV6-2 or TRBV6-3 to TRBJ2-1, with 13 bases matching TRBD2. The CDR3 covers 20 residues. The V segment lost 0 bases and the J segment 3 bases; nucleotides outside the gene matches: 11. Germline V gene data show CDR1 as MNHEY and CDR2 as SVGEGT. The CDR3 DNA reads as TGTGCCAGCAGTTACTCCCCCGGGACTAGCGGGAACATTAACTACAATGAGCAGTTCTTC. This sequence encodes CASSYSPGTSGNINYNEQFF.

This clonotype was counted ten times or more. The chain is built from TRBV12-3 or TRBV12-4 and TRBJ2-6; the D gene is possibly TRBD2 (6 bases). V lost 2 bases to trimming and J lost 0 bases, with 20 bases between them. This CDR3 spans 20 amino acids. This chain's CDR3 is CASSLKLGRRGASGANVLTF. CDR3 coding DNA: TGTGCCAGCAGTTTAAAGCTGGGCAGGAGGGGAGCCTCTGGGGCCAACGTCCTGACTTTC.

The chain couples TRBV15 to TRBJ2-5, with D possibly being TRBD1 (6 bases). The V end was cut by 5 bases, the J end by 7 bases, with 14 bases between. The CDR3 length is 13 residues. Germline CDR1 is LNHNV and CDR2 is YYDKDF (reference sequence). This chain's CDR3 is CATSPAKGVTQYF. CDR3 sequence (DNA): TGTGCCACCAGCCCGGCAAAGGGGGTGACCCAGTACTTC.

This chain connects TRBV6-5 to TRBJ1-5; 8 positions agree with TRBD1. J lost 6 bases, V lost 3 bases, and 4 bases had no gene match. This CDR3 is 14 amino acids long. From germline, CDR1 is MNHEY and CDR2 SVGAGI. The CDR3 DNA is TGTGCCAGCAGTTATTCAGGGGGCATTCAGCCCCAGCATTTT. Translated: CASSYSGGIQPQHF.

This clonotype was counted at least ten times. The genes are TRBV20-1 and TRBJ2-3, with 14 bases fitting TRBD2. The CDR3 loop spans 14 amino acids. CDR1 is DFQATT, CDR2 SNEGSKA, per germline (reference sequence). With 4 bases clipped from V and 10 bases from J, the junction kept 7 bases outside the gene matches. The CDR3, as DNA: TGCAGTGCTAACGGACTAGCGGGAGGTTTGTCGCAGTATTTT. Protein: CSANGLAGGLSQYF.

The chain has TRBV9 and TRBJ2-2, with D maybe TRBD2 (6 bases). The germline gives CDR1 SGDLS, CDR2 YYNGEE. The CDR3 contains 14 residues. V was shortened by 0 bases and J by 7 bases, with 10 bases between the two germline ends. The CDR3 spells CASSVGQDYGELFF. CDR3 bases: TGTGCCAGCAGCGTAGGGCAGGACTACGGGGAGCTGTTTTTT.

This clonotype was seen many times. The genes are TRBV20-1 and TRBJ2-3; TRBD1 is a possible D gene (6 bases). From germline, CDR1 is DFQATT and CDR2 SNEGSKA (reference sequence). The V end lost 6 bases, the J end lost 3 bases, and 10 bases lay between the germline ends. The CDR3 has 12 amino acids. The CDR3 protein is CSAGAGTDTQYF. The CDR3 DNA reads TGCAGTGCGGGGGCTGGGACAGATACGCAGTATTTT.

This clonotype occurred a few times. The chain combines TRBV18 with TRBJ2-1; D gene unclear. Germline-derived CDR1 and CDR2 are KGHSH and LQKENI. The CDR3 consists of 15 residues. Trimming pared 2 bases from V and 0 bases from J, leaving 8 bases between. The CDR3 DNA sequence: TGTGCCAGCTCACCAAGCCTCCCCTCCTACAATGAGCAGTTCTTC. This encodes CASSPSLPSYNEQFF.

This clonotype was recorded at least ten times. The chain recombines TRBV2 with TRBJ2-1, with 11 bases identical to TRBD2. CDR3 length equals 19 residues. V gave up 2 bases and J gave up 7 bases; unmatched junction bases: 16. Per germline, CDR1 SNHLY and CDR2 FYNNEI. CDR3 sequence reads: CASSELLAGAKTKGNEQFF. The CDR3 nucleotides read TGTGCCAGCAGTGAACTACTAGCGGGAGCTAAGACAAAGGGGAATGAGCAGTTCTTC.

The V call is TRBV30, the J call TRBJ2-7, with D unresolved. The V end was cut by 8 bases, the J end by 2 bases, with 10 bases between. Germline lookup yields CDR1 GTSNPN and CDR2 SVGIG (reference sequence). The length of the CDR3 is 11 residues. DNA of the CDR3: TGTGCCAGTCAAGTCACCTACGAGCAGTACTTC. Translation gives CASQVTYEQYF. Full variable domain (remainder filled in from reference TRBV30 and TRBJ2-7): SQTIHQWPATLVQPVGSPLSLECTVEGTSNPNLYWYRQAAGRGLQLLFYSVGIGQISSEVPQNLSASRPQDRQFILSSKKLLLSDSGFYLCASQVTYEQYFGPGTRLTVT.

V gene TRBV14 combines with J gene TRBJ2-3, with D possibly matching TRBD2 (6 bases). The CDR3 length is 13 residues. V lost 4 bases to trimming and J lost 9 bases, with 14 bases between them. Germline CDR1 reads SGHDN; CDR2 reads FVKESK. CDR3 in amino acids: CASSPRDFGTQYF. CDR3 bases: TGTGCCAGCAGCCCGAGGGACTTCGGCACGCAGTATTTT.

Only a few counts were recorded for this clonotype. J is TRBJ1-1 and V is TRBV5-1; TRBD1 aligns across 8 bases. CDR1 and CDR2 from the germline V gene are SGHRS and YFSETQ. Trimming cost V 4 bases and J 3 bases; bases outside gene matches: 11. The CDR3 totals 16 residues. CDR3 protein: CASSPEPGQADTEAFF. CDR3 nucleotides: TGCGCCAGCAGCCCCGAACCGGGACAGGCGGACACTGAAGCTTTCTTT. Full variable domain (missing parts from reference TRBV5-1 and TRBJ1-1): KAGVTQTPRYLIKTRGQQVTLSCSPISGHRSVSWYQQTPGQGLQFLFEYFSETQRNKGNFPGRFSGRQFSNSRSEMNVSTLELGDSALYLCASSPEPGQADTEAFFGQGTRLTVV.

There are many counts of this clonotype. This chain joins TRBV20-1 and TRBJ2-3; TRBD2 agrees at 13 bases. Germline lookup yields CDR1 DFQATT and CDR2 SNEGSKA (reference sequence). V dropped 1 base and J dropped 1; count of bases not matched to a gene: 14. This CDR3 spans 20 amino acids. CDR3 region: CSARVAPLGLAGVGTDTQYF. The CDR3 DNA follows: TGCAGTGCTAGAGTAGCCCCACTCGGACTAGCGGGAGTCGGCACAGATACGCAGTATTTT.

The V call is TRBV12-3 or TRBV12-4, the J call TRBJ1-2; tentative D call: TRBD1 (5 bases). The CDR3 is 14 amino acids. Trimming removed 2 bases from V and 6 bases from J, with 13 bases in between. This CDR3 is CASSLRAGSNGYTF. CDR3 nucleotide sequence: TGTGCCAGCAGTTTAAGGGCAGGGTCCAATGGCTACACCTTC.